What follows are 30 T cell receptor beta chains derived from one specimen sequenced in a study of shared clonotypes between healthy human individuals. Some clones are missing from TCRdb's copy, which holds only in-frame ones; the method was immunoSEQ multiplex PCR. This sample yields some 2 million clones, of which roughly 94% are seen a single time; 0.1% to 0.15% belongs to the top ten. The sequenced sample consisted of naive CD4+ T cells sorted from blood. Subset denoted: CD45RA+ positively selected. The receptors here all came from a man younger than 30 in good health.

This chain joins TRBV15 and TRBJ2-7; perhaps TRBD2 as D (5 bases). The V and J ends lost 1 base and 0 bases respectively, with 10 bases between them. This CDR3 spans 15 amino acids. Looked up from germline, CDR1 is LNHNV and CDR2 is YYDKDF (reference sequence). In nucleotides, the CDR3 is TGTGCCACCAGCAGAGGGACTCTGGGCTCCTACGAGCAGTACTTC. Translated: CATSRGTLGSYEQYF. The variable domain in full, with the rest retrieved from reference TRBV15 and TRBJ2-7, is DAMVIQNPRYQVTQFGKPVTLSCSQTLNHNVMYWYQQKSSQAPKLLFHYYDKDFNNEADTPDNFQSRRPNTSFCFLDIRSPGLGDTAMYLCATSRGTLGSYEQYFGPGTRLTVT.

The genes are TRBV8-2 and TRBJ2-7; the D segment call TRBD1 is taken from the table without a DNA check. TRBV8-2 is designated a pseudogene. The CDR3 totals 24 residues. The CDR3, as DNA: TGTGGCAGCACATCCGCAGCCCTGGTTGCCTGGGCTGGTCCCAGCCGAGATGGTTACTACGAGCAGTACTTC. This translates into CGSTSAALVAWAGPSRDGYYEQYF.

The V and J genes are TRBV11-2 and TRBJ2-5; 9 nucleotides agree with TRBD1. The germline V gene has CDR1 SGHAT and CDR2 FQNNGV. The CDR3 extends over 14 amino acids. The J segment lost 5 bases and the V segment lost 5 bases, leaving 6 bases of the junction unmatched. The CDR3 region has the DNA TGTGCCAGCAGCGTACAGGGGGCAGGGGAGACCCAGTACTTC. Translating it yields CASSVQGAGETQYF.

The chain carries TRBV7-2 and TRBJ2-3; D might be TRBD2 (5 bases). There are 16 residues in the CDR3. Trimming took 5 bases from V and 0 from J, leaving 15 bases between them. Germline-derived CDR1 and CDR2 are SGHTA and FQGNSA. CDR3 sequence: CASSPEAVGSTDTQYF. In DNA form, the CDR3 reads TGTGCCAGCAGCCCGGAGGCGGTCGGGAGCACAGATACGCAGTATTTT.

This clone was detected only a few times. Different DNA sequences within this sample yield the same CDR3. The chain has TRBV18 and TRBJ1-2; TRBD1 is a possible D gene (5 bases). This CDR3 spans 17 amino acids. CDR1 and CDR2 (germline): KGHSH, LQKENI. V lost 0 bases, J lost 4 bases, and 18 bases lay in between. CDR3 sequence (DNA): TGTGCCAGCTCACCACCGTCGGGGGGTACTGGTTCCTATGGCTACACCTTC. This encodes CASSPPSGGTGSYGYTF.

The chain couples TRBV4-1 to TRBJ2-7, with 7 bases matching TRBD2. The CDR3 spans 15 residues. Per the germline V gene, CDR1 is MGHRA and CDR2 is YSYEKL. The V gene end was trimmed by 3 bases and the J gene end by 0 bases; junction bases not matched to a gene: 5. Here the CDR3 reads CASSHGTISSYEQYF. CDR3 sequence (DNA): TGCGCCAGCAGCCATGGGACTATTTCCTCCTACGAGCAGTACTTC.

The V gene is TRBV7-9, the J gene TRBJ2-3; the D gene could be TRBD1 or TRBD2 (6 bases each). CDR3 length equals 12 residues. CDR1 SEHNR and CDR2 FQNEAQ come from the germline V gene (reference sequence). The V end was cut by 5 bases, the J end by 14 bases, with 17 bases between. The DNA of the CDR3 is TGTGCCAGCAGCCCCGGGGCAGGGGAGGTGTATTTT. Protein sequence: CASSPGAGEVYF.

The gene calls are TRBV4-3 and TRBJ1-2; D uncertain. The length of the CDR3 is 15 residues. Germline values: CDR1 LGHNA, CDR2 YSLEER. Trimming shortened V by 3 bases and J by 4 bases, and 15 bases separated the two germline ends. In DNA, the CDR3 is TGCGCCAGCAGCCATCCCGATCGGGAGGGCTATGGCTACACCTTC. Amino acids: CASSHPDREGYGYTF.

J is TRBJ1-4 and V is TRBV30; D is undetermined. Germline V lookup: CDR1 GTSNPN, CDR2 SVGIG (reference sequence). Deletions cut 2 bases from V and 4 bases from J, with 5 bases between. This CDR3 has 12 amino acids. CDR3 DNA sequence: TGTGCCTGGAGTCTGGTTAATGAAAAACTGTTTTTT. As protein: CAWSLVNEKLFF.

J is TRBJ2-3 and V is TRBV7-3; TRBD2 matches 8 bases. V lost 5 bases and J lost 0; bases outside the gene matches: 1. Germline CDR1 and CDR2: SGHTA and FQGTGA. The CDR3 runs 14 residues. CDR3 sequence: CASSASGSTDTQYF. The CDR3 coding sequence is TGTGCCAGCAGCGCTAGCGGGAGCACAGATACGCAGTATTTT. Filled out from reference TRBV7-3 and TRBJ2-3, the complete variable domain reads GAGVSQTPSNKVTEKGKYVELRCDPISGHTALYWYRQSLGQGPEFLIYFQGTGAADDSGLPNDRFFAVRPEGSVSTLKIQRTERGDSAVYLCASSASGSTDTQYFGPGTRLTVL.

To note about this clone: The identical CDR3 is also encoded by other nucleotide sequences in the sample. The J gene is TRBJ1-3, the V gene TRBV10-3; no definite D call. CDR1 and CDR2 (germline): ENHRY, SYGVKD. The V gene lost 2 bases and the J gene lost 8 bases, with 4 bases spanning the gap. This CDR3 comprises 11 residues. The CDR3, as DNA: TGTGCCATCAGTGAGGGGGACACCATATATTTT. The encoded protein is CAISEGDTIYF.

The V gene is TRBV10-3, the J gene TRBJ2-2; D is perhaps TRBD1 or TRBD2 (5 bases each). This CDR3 contains 15 residues. Germline values: CDR1 ENHRY, CDR2 SYGVKD. The V end lost 7 bases, the J end lost 5 bases, and 17 bases lay between the germline ends. The CDR3, as DNA: TGTGCCATCACTACCGGGACGATTCATACCGGGGAGCTGTTTTTT. Translating it yields CAITTGTIHTGELFF.

The chain links TRBV10-3 to TRBJ1-1; no clear D gene. Per germline, CDR1 ENHRY and CDR2 SYGVKD. The V gene lost 10 bases and the J gene lost 3 bases, with 15 bases spanning the gap. The CDR3 is made up of 13 amino acids. The CDR3 bases are TGTGCCAGCTATGGCGGAATCGACACTGAAGCTTTCTTT. Its protein is CASYGGIDTEAFF.

On this clone itself: At the DNA level, this CDR3 is encoded by other sequences in the same sample as well. The genes are TRBV18 and TRBJ1-5; no clear D gene. The V end was cut by 2 bases, the J end by 5 bases, with 7 bases between. This CDR3 region has 13 residues. Germline V gives CDR1 KGHSH, CDR2 LQKENI. CDR3 residues: CASSPLRDQPQHF. The CDR3 DNA is TGTGCCAGCTCACCATTACGGGATCAGCCCCAGCATTTT.

V gene TRBV5-1 combines with J gene TRBJ2-7; 7 positions match TRBD1. Per the germline V gene, CDR1 is SGHRS and CDR2 is YFSETQ. With V trimmed by 0 bases and J by 12 bases, 12 bases remained unmatched. CDR3 length: 14 residues. The CDR3, as DNA: TGCGCCAGCAGCTTGGAGATAGGGCAGGGGGTTCGGTACTTC. Its protein product is CASSLEIGQGVRYF.

The genes are TRBV28 and TRBJ2-3, with D perhaps TRBD1 (6 bases). The CDR3 is 17 residues long. V shed 2 bases and J shed 1 base, with 16 bases lying between them. The germline gives CDR1 MDHEN, CDR2 SYDVKM. The CDR3 region has the DNA TGTGCCAGCAGTTTAGTTTCGGCAGGGGCCCGCACAGATACGCAGTATTTT. Protein product: CASSLVSAGARTDTQYF. Looking up the rest from reference TRBV28 and TRBJ2-3 gives the full variable domain: DVKVTQSSRYLVKRTGEKVFLECVQDMDHENMFWYRQDPGLGLRLIYFSYDVKMKEKGDIPEGYSVSREKKERFSLILESASTNQTSMYLCASSLVSAGARTDTQYFGPGTRLTVL.

The rearrangement links TRBV30 to TRBJ2-3; 12 nucleotides match TRBD2. This CDR3 is built from 15 residues. Germline CDR1 reads GTSNPN; CDR2 reads SVGIG (reference sequence). With V trimmed by 3 bases and J by 7 bases, 8 bases remained unmatched. The CDR3 spells CAWRNTGLAGNTQYF. CDR3 nucleotide sequence: TGTGCCTGGAGGAACACAGGACTAGCGGGAAATACGCAGTATTTT.

This rearrangement joins TRBV6-5 to TRBJ2-7; the D call may be TRBD1 or TRBD2 (7 bases each). Trimming shortened V by 2 bases and J by 3 bases, and 14 bases separated the two germline ends. The CDR3 has 15 residues. CDR1 is MNHEY and CDR2 is SVGAGI in the germline V gene. The CDR3: CASSYGQGGVYEQYF. CDR3 coding DNA: TGTGCCAGCAGTTACGGTCAGGGGGGGGTCTACGAGCAGTACTTC.

The rearrangement joins TRBV9 to TRBJ1-4, with D tentatively TRBD1 (6 bases). The germline gives CDR1 SGDLS, CDR2 YYNGEE. This CDR3 is built from 15 residues. Trimming removed 5 bases from V and 4 bases from J, with 15 bases in between. This chain's CDR3 is CASSTTGLDNEKLFF. CDR3 DNA sequence: TGTGCCAGCAGTACAACAGGGCTGGATAATGAAAAACTGTTTTTT.

The rearrangement uses TRBV19 and TRBJ1-2; no clear D. The V end was cut by 5 bases, the J end by 1 base, with 20 bases between. CDR3 length equals 17 residues. The germline CDR1 and CDR2 sequences are LNHDA and SQIVND (reference sequence). The CDR3 DNA reads TGTGCCAGTAGTCTGTCTTCGGGCGGCGTCAATAACTATGGCTACACCTTC. Its protein product is CASSLSSGGVNNYGYTF.

Comment on this clone: Sequence at one end of the junction differs from germline and may be a read error. The chain carries TRBV6-1 and TRBJ1-2; a possible D gene is TRBD1 (6 bases). Germline V lookup: CDR1 MNHNS, CDR2 SASEGT. CDR3 length: 14 residues. CDR3 sequence (DNA): TGTGCCTGCAGTTGGGGGGCCCAAGACTATGGCTACACCTTC. This translates into CACSWGAQDYGYTF.

This chain joins TRBV11-2 and TRBJ1-3; the D gene is possibly TRBD1 (6 bases). Germline assignment: CDR1 SGHAT and CDR2 FQNNGV. Trimming shortened V by 5 bases and J by 0 bases, and 14 bases separated the two germline ends. This CDR3 comprises 16 residues. The CDR3 protein is CASSPRGVPSGNTIYF. The CDR3 nucleotides read TGTGCCAGCAGCCCTAGGGGGGTGCCCTCTGGAAACACCATATATTTT. The full variable domain, in which reference TRBV11-2 and TRBJ1-3 provide the parts outside the CDR3, is EAGVAQSPRYKIIEKRQSVAFWCNPISGHATLYWYQQILGQGPKLLIQFQNNGVVDDSQLPKDRFSAERLKGVDSTLKIQPAKLEDSAVYLCASSPRGVPSGNTIYFGEGSWLTVV.

The V gene is TRBV5-4, the J gene TRBJ2-5; D possibly uses TRBD1 or TRBD2 (6 bases each). CDR1 is SGHNT and CDR2 is YYREEE in the germline V gene (reference sequence). The V end lost 1 base, the J end lost 5 bases, and 12 bases lay between the germline ends. The CDR3 spans 14 residues. The CDR3 region has the DNA TGTGCCAGCAGCTTGAACGGGGGCTTTGAGACCCAGTACTTC. Its protein product is CASSLNGGFETQYF.

This chain links TRBV7-2 with TRBJ2-1, with 9 bases lining up with TRBD2. Germline V gives CDR1 SGHTA, CDR2 FQGNSA. The CDR3 length is 17 residues. Trimming at V came to 0 bases and at J to 6 bases, leaving 9 bases not matched to a gene. The DNA of the CDR3 is TGTGCCAGCAGCTTAGCGAGAGGCGGGAGGGGGCGCAATGAGCAGTTCTTC. This gives the protein CASSLARGGRGRNEQFF.

V is TRBV12-5 and J is TRBJ1-3, with a tentative D call TRBD1 (6 bases). The ends were cut back, 4 bases at V and 0 bases at J, with 10 bases in the middle. Per germline, CDR1 LGHNT and CDR2 FRNRAP. This CDR3 region has 15 residues. CDR3 sequence: CASGWLQGSGNTIYF. CDR3 bases: TGTGCTAGTGGTTGGTTACAGGGCTCTGGAAACACCATATATTTT. Supplemented by reference TRBV12-5 and TRBJ1-3, the full variable domain reads DARVTQTPRHKVTEMGQEVTMRCQPILGHNTVFWYRQTMMQGLELLAYFRNRAPLDDSGMPKDRFSAEMPDATLATLKIQPSEPRDSAVYFCASGWLQGSGNTIYFGEGSWLTVV.

This clone showed up just once. The rearrangement uses TRBV7-9 and TRBJ2-7; possibly TRBD1 for D (6 bases). The length of the CDR3 is 13 residues. The V end was cut by 5 bases, the J end by 5 bases, with 13 bases between. The germline CDR1 and CDR2 sequences are SEHNR and FQNEAQ (reference sequence). As DNA, the CDR3 is TGTGCCAGCAGCAAGGACAGAGACGACGAGCAGTACTTC. Translation: CASSKDRDDEQYF.

J is TRBJ1-3 and V is TRBV7-9, with TRBD1 as a possible D gene (6 bases). The V end was cut by 5 bases, the J end by 0 bases, with 11 bases between. The CDR3 consists of 15 residues. From germline, CDR1 is SEHNR and CDR2 FQNEAQ (reference sequence). CDR3 nucleotide sequence: TGTGCCAGCAGCCCTACAGGGACCTCTGGAAACACCATATATTTT. The encoded protein is CASSPTGTSGNTIYF.

This clone was seen just once. This rearrangement joins TRBV7-9 to TRBJ1-4, with D perhaps matching TRBD1 (5 bases). V lost 6 bases and J lost 5, with 28 bases in between. The CDR3 length is 19 residues. CDR1 and CDR2 (germline): SEHNR, FQNEAQ (reference sequence). The DNA for the CDR3 is TGTGCCAGCAGTTTCCCCCCGGGCCGTCGCAAAGGGGTGAATGAAAAACTGTTTTTT. This translates into CASSFPPGRRKGVNEKLFF. The full variable domain, rest sourced from reference TRBV7-9 and TRBJ1-4, is DTGVSQNPRHKITKRGQNVTFRCDPISEHNRLYWYRQTLGQGPEFLTYFQNEAQLEKSRLLSDRFSAERPKGSFSTLEIQRTEQGDSAMYLCASSFPPGRRKGVNEKLFFGSGTQLSVL.

The chain joins TRBV2 to TRBJ2-6; TRBD1 matches 7 bases. Germline V gene data show CDR1 as SNHLY and CDR2 as FYNNEI. With 10 bases clipped from V and 3 bases from J, the junction kept 12 bases outside the gene matches. There are 16 residues in the CDR3. The CDR3 region is CAILQGMKVGANVLTF. CDR3 sequence (DNA): TGTGCCATCCTACAGGGGATGAAGGTTGGGGCCAACGTCCTGACTTTC.

The chain employs TRBV2 and TRBJ2-1; no clear D gene. The length of the CDR3 is 13 residues. CDR1 is SNHLY and CDR2 is FYNNEI in the germline V gene. The V end lost 6 bases, the J end lost 6 bases, and 12 bases lay between the germline ends. The CDR3 coding sequence is TGTGCCAGCAGCCCTGACGGACGCAATGAGCAGTTCTTC. Its protein product is CASSPDGRNEQFF. The variable domain in full, with the rest retrieved from reference TRBV2 and TRBJ2-1, is EPEVTQTPSHQVTQMGQEVILRCVPISNHLYFYWYRQILGQKVEFLVSFYNNEISEKSEIFDDQFSVERPDGSNFTLKIRSTKLEDSAMYFCASSPDGRNEQFFGPGTRLTVL.